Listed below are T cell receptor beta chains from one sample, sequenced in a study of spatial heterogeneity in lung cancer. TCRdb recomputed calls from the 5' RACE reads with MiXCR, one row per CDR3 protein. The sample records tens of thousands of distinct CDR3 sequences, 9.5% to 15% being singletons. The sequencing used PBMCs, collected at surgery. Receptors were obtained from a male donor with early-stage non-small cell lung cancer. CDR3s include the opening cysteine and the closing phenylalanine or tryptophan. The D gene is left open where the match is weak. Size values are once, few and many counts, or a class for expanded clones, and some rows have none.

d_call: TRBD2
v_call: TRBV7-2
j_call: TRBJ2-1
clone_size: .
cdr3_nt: TGTGCCAGCAGCCCCTTTCTCGCGGGAGGGATCAATGAGCAGTTCTTC
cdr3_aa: CASSPFLAGGINEQFF

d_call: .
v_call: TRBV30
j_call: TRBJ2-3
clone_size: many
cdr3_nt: TGTGCCTGGGGGCCCCTCACAGATACGCAGTATTTT
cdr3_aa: CAWGPLTDTQYF

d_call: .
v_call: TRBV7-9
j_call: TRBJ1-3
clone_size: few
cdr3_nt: TGTGCCAGCAGCTTAGCTCTCTCTGGAAACACCATATATTTT
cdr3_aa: CASSLALSGNTIYF

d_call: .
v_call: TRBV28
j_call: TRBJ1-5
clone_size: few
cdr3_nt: TGTGCCAGCAGCGGACAGATAGGTCAACAGCCCCAGCATTTT
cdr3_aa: CASSGQIGQQPQHF

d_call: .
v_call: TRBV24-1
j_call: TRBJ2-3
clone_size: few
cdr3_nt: TGTGCCACCAGTGATATTCTAGCCACAGATACGCAGTATTTT
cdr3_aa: CATSDILATDTQYF

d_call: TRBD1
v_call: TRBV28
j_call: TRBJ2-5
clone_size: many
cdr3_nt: TGTGCCAGCAGTCCACACTCGGGGACAGGGGAAGAGACCCAGTACTTC
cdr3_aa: CASSPHSGTGEETQYF

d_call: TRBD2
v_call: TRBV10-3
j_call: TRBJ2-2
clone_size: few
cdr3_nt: TGTGCCATCACTAGCGGGAGATTGGCCGGGGAGCTGTTTTTT
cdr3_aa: CAITSGRLAGELFF

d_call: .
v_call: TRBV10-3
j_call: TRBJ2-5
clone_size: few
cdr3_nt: TGTGCCATCAGTGTTGGGGCCCAAGAGACCCAGTACTTC
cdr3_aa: CAISVGAQETQYF

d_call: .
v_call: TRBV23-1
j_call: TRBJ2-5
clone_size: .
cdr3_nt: TGCGCCAGCAGTCACACGGCCCGCGTGACAGAAGAGACCCAGTACTTC
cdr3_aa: CASSHTARVTEETQYF

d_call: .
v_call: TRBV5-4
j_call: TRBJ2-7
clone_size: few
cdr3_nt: TGTGCCAGCAGCTCTGCCGGGCGTTACTCCTACGAGCAGTACTTC
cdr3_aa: CASSSAGRYSYEQYF

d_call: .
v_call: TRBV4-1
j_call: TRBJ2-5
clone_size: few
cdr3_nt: TGCGCCAGCAGCCAAAGTCTGGGACGGGAGACCCAGTACTTC
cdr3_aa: CASSQSLGRETQYF

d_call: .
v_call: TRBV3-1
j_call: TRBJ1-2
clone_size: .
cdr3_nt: TGTGCCAGCAGCCAAGATGCAGGGGAGGTCTATGGCTACACCTTC
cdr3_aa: CASSQDAGEVYGYTF

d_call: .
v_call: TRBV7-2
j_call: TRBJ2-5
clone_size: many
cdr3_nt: TGTGCCAGCAGCTTAGTTTTACGGTCCCGAGAGACCCAGTACTTC
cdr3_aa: CASSLVLRSRETQYF

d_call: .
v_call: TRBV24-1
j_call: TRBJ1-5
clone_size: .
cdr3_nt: TGTGCCACCAGTGACCCGGGAGCAAGCAATCAGCCCCAGCATTTT
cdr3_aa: CATSDPGASNQPQHF

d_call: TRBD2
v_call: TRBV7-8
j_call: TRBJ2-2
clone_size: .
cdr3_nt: TGTGCCAGCAGCTTAGCATCGGGAGGTGCCACCGGGGAGCTGTTTTTT
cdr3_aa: CASSLASGGATGELFF

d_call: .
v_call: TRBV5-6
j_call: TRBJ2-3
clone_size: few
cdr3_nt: TGTGCCAGCAGCTTGGGAACGAGCACAGATACGCAGTATTTT
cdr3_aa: CASSLGTSTDTQYF

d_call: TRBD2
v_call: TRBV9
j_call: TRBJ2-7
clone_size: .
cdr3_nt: TGTGCCAGCAGCGTCGGGACTAGCGGCTCCTACGAGCAGTACTTC
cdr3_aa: CASSVGTSGSYEQYF

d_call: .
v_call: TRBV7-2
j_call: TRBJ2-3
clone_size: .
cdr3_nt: TGTGCCAGCAGCTTAGAACGAGCGGACACAGATACGCAGTATTTT
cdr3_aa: CASSLERADTDTQYF

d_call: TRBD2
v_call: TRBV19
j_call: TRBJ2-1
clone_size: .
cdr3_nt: TGTGCCAGTAGTATATGGGGGGGAGGGCTATCCGATGAGCAGTTCTTC
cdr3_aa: CASSIWGGGLSDEQFF

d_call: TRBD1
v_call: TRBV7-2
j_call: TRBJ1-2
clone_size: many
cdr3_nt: TGTGCCAGCAGCTTAGTAGGGGGCAGCAACTATGGCTACACCTTC
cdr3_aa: CASSLVGGSNYGYTF

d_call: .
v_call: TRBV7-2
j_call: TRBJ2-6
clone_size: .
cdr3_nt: TGTGCCAGCAGCTTAGGAGGGTTCGGAGCGGCTGGGGCCAACGTCCTGACTTTC
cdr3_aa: CASSLGGFGAAGANVLTF

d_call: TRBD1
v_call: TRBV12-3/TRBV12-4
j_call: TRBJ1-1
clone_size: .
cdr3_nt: TGTGCCAGCACTAGGACAGGGTTGGGCACTGAAGCTTTCTTT
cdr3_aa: CASTRTGLGTEAFF

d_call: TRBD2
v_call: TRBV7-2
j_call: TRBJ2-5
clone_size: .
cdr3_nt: TGTGCCAGCAGCTTAGCTGGCGGGGGGGCTCTGTCCTCAGAGACCCAGTACTTC
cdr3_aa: CASSLAGGGALSSETQYF

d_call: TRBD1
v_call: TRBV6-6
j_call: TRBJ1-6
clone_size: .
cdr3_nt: TGTGCCAGCAGACTAACAGGGGGCGCGAATTCACCCCTCCACTTT
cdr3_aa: CASRLTGGANSPLHF

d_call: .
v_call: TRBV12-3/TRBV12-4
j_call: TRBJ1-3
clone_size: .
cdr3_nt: TGTGCCAGCAGTTTAGCACAGTCGGGAAACACCATATATTTT
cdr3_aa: CASSLAQSGNTIYF

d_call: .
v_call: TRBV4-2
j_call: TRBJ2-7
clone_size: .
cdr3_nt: TGTGCCAGCAGCCAAGCAGGTGAGCGGATTTTCGAGCAGTACTTC
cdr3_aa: CASSQAGERIFEQYF

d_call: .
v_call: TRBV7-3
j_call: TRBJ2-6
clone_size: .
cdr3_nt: TGTGCCAGCAGCTTAACCCCGGGACGGTTAAGCTCTGGGGCCAACGTCCTGACTTTC
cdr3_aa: CASSLTPGRLSSGANVLTF

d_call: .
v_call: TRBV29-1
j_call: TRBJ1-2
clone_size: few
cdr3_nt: TGCAGCGTTGGACACGAAGGGGGCTACACCTTC
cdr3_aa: CSVGHEGGYTF

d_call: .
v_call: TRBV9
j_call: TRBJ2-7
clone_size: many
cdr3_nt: TGTGCCAGCAGCGTAGCGGAGGGGCCCTACGAGCAGTACTTC
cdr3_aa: CASSVAEGPYEQYF

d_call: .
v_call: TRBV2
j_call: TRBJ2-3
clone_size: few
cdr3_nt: TGTGCCAGCATGGACGCCGGAGGCACAGATACGCAGTATTTT
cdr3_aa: CASMDAGGTDTQYF

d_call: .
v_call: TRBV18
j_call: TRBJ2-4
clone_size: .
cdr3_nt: TGTGCCAGCTCCCTCGGAGGCCCACAGTACAAAAACATTCAGTACTTC
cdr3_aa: CASSLGGPQYKNIQYF

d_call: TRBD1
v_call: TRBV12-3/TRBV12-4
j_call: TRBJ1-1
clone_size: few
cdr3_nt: TGTGCCAGCAGTCCCGGACAGGGCGCCACCCGTGAAGCTTTCTTT
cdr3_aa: CASSPGQGATREAFF

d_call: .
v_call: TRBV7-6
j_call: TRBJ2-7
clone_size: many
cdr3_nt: TGTGCCAGCAGCGAACGGGGGTACGAGCAGTACTTC
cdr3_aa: CASSERGYEQYF

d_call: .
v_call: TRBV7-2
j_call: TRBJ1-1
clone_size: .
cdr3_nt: TGTGCCAGCAGCTTCCCCTACAGGAACACTGAAGCTTTCTTT
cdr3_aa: CASSFPYRNTEAFF

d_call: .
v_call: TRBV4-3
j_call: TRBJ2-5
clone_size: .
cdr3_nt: TGCGCCAGCAGCCAAGATTATCGTTCCTTGACCCAGTACTTC
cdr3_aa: CASSQDYRSLTQYF

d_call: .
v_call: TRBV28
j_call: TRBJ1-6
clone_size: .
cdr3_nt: TGTGCCAGCAGAGACAGGCGTTTCCACTTT
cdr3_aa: CASRDRRFHF

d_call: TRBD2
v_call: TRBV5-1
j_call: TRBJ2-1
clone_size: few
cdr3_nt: TGCGCCAGCAGCTTGGGTGGCGGGACTAATTACAATGAGCAGTTCTTC
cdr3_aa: CASSLGGGTNYNEQFF

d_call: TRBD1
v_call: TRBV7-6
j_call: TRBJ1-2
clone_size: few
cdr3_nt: TGTGCCAGCAGCTTAGCCCCATCCGGGACAGGGGATGGCTACACCTTC
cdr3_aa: CASSLAPSGTGDGYTF

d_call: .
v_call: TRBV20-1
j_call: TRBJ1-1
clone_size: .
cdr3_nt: TGCAGTGTCGGGCATCTGGGGGATGAAGCTTTCTTT
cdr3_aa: CSVGHLGDEAFF

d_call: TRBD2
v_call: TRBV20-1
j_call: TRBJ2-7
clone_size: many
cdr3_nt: TGCAGTGCTAGAGATCACCTCACTAGCGGGGGGGTACCGCGCGAGCAGTACTTC
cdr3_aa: CSARDHLTSGGVPREQYF

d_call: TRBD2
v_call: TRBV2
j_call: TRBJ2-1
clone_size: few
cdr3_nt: TGTGCCAGCCCCATGCCGGGGGGGGTCTACAATGAGCAGTTCTTC
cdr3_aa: CASPMPGGVYNEQFF

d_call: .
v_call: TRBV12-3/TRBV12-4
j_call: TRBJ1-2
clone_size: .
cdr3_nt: TGTGCCAGCAGCCGTGAGGGACGGCAGACTACTAACTATGGCTACACCTTC
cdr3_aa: CASSREGRQTTNYGYTF

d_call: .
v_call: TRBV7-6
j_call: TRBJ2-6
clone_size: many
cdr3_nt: TGTGCCAGCAGCGCGAACCGGGACACGCTCGTCCTGACTTTC
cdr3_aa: CASSANRDTLVLTF

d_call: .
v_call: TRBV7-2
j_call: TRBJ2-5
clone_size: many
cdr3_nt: TGTGCCAGCAGCTTAGGAGGGGTACAAGAGACCCAGTACTTC
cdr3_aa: CASSLGGVQETQYF

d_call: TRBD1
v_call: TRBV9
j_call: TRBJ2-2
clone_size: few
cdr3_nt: TGTGCCAGCAGCGTAAGGACAGGGATATCAGGGGAGCTGTTTTTT
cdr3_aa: CASSVRTGISGELFF

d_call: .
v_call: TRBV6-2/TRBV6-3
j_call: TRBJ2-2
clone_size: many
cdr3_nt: TGTGCCAGCAGTTTCTTAGAAAACACCGGGGAGCTGTTTTTT
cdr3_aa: CASSFLENTGELFF